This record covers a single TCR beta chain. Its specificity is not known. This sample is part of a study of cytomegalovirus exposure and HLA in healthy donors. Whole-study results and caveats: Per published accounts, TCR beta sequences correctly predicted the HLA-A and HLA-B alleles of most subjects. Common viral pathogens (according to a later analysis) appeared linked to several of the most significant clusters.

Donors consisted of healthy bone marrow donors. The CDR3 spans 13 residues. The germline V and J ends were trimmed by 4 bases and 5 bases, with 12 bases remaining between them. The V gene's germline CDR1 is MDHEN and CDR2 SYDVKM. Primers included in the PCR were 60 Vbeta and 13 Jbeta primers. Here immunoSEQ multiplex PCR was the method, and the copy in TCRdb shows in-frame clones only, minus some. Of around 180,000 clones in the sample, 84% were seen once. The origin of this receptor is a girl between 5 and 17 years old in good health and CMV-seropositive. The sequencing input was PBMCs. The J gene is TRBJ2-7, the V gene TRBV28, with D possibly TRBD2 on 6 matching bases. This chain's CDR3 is CASSYGGYDEQYF. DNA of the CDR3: TGTGCCAGCAGTTACGGGGGATATGACGAGCAGTACTTC. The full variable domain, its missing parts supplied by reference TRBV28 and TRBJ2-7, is DVKVTQSSRYLVKRTGEKVFLECVQDMDHENMFWYRQDPGLGLRLIYFSYDVKMKEKGDIPEGYSVSREKKERFSLILESASTNQTSMYLCASSYGGYDEQYFGPGTRLTVT.